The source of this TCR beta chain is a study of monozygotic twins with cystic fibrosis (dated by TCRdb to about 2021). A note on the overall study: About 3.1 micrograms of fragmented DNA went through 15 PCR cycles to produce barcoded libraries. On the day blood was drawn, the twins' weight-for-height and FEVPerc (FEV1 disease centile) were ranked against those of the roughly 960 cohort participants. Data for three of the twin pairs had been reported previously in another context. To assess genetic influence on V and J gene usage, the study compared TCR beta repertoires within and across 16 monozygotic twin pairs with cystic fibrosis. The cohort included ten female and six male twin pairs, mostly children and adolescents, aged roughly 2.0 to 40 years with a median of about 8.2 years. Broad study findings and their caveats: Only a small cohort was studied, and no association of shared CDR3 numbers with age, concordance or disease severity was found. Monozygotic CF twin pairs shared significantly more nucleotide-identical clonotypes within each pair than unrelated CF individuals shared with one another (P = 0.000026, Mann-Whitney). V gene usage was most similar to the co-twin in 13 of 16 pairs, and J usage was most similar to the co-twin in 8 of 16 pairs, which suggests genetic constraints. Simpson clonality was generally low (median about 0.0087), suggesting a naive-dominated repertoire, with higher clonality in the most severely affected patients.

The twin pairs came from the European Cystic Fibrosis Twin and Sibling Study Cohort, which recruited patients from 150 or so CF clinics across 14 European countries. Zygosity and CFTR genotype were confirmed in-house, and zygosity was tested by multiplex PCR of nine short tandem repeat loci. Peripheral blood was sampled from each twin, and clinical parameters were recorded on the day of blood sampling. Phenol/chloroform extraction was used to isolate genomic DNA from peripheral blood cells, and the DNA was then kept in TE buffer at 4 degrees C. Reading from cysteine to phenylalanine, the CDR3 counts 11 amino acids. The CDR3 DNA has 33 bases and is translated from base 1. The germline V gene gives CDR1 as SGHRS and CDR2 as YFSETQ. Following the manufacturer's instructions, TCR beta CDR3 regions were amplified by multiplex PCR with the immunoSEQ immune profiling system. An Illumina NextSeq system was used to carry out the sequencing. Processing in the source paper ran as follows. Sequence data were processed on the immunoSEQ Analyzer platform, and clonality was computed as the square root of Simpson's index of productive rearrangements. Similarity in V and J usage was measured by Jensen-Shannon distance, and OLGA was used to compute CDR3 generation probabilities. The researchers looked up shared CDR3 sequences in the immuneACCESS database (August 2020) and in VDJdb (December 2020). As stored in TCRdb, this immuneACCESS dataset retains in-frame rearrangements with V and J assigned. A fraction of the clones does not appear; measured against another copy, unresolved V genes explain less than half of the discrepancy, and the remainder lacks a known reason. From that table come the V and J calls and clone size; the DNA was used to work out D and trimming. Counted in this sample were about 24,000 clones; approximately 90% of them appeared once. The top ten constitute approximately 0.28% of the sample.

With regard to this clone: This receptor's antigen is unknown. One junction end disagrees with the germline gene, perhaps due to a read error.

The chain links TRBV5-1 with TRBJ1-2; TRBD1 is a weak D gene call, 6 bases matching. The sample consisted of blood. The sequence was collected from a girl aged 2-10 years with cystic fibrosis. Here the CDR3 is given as CASSLGQIRRF. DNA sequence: TGCGCCAGCAGCTTAGGACAGATAAGGCGCTTC.